A single sample gave rise to the 19 T cell receptor beta chains below, sequenced in a study of shared clonotypes between healthy human individuals. Sequencing used immunoSEQ multiplex PCR; TCRdb keeps in-frame clones, though not all of them. The table lists over a million clones, roughly 96% of them singletons. Sample: naive CD4+ T cells sorted from blood. Subset defined: CD45RA+ positively selected. The source is a man aged 25-45 years in good health.

The J gene is TRBJ2-2, the V gene TRBV29-1, with D possibly being TRBD2 (6 bases). The CDR3 is 13 residues long. V lost 4 bases and J 5 bases, leaving 11 bases between the germline ends. From germline, CDR1 is SQVTM and CDR2 ANQGSEA. CDR3 sequence reads: CSVGRGGTGELFF. CDR3 in DNA: TGCAGCGTTGGGCGGGGCGGGACCGGGGAGCTGTTTTTT.

The chain couples TRBV9 to TRBJ2-1; the D gene could be TRBD1 or TRBD2 (6 bases each). V lost 3 bases and J 4 bases, leaving 17 bases between the germline ends. The germline V gene encodes CDR1 SGDLS and CDR2 YYNGEE. The CDR3 runs 16 residues. CDR3 sequence reads: CASSARGQTQYNEQFF. CDR3 DNA sequence: TGTGCCAGCAGCGCCCGGGGGCAGACCCAATACAATGAGCAGTTCTTC.

The chain couples TRBV25-1 to TRBJ1-5; no definite D call. Germline CDR1 is MGHDK and CDR2 is SYGVNS. This CDR3 contains 16 residues. V was trimmed by 2 bases and J by 2 bases, leaving 13 bases between them. This chain's CDR3 is CASSEKRSQGNQPQHF. In DNA, the CDR3 is TGTGCCAGCAGTGAAAAAAGGTCTCAGGGCAATCAGCCCCAGCATTTT.

This chain connects TRBV28 to TRBJ2-3, with 13 nucleotides matching TRBD2. Germline CDR1 is MDHEN and CDR2 is SYDVKM. This CDR3 is 17 amino acids long. Unmatched junction bases numbered 9, after V lost 5 bases and J lost 4 bases. The CDR3 protein is CASSNRLAGGVADTQYF. The CDR3 DNA sequence: TGTGCCAGCAGTAACCGACTAGCGGGAGGTGTCGCAGATACGCAGTATTTT.

The V call is TRBV5-1, the J call TRBJ2-3, with 9 bases fitting TRBD2. J gave up 5 bases and V 0 bases, and 7 bases lay outside the gene matches. The CDR3 spans 16 residues. The germline CDR1 and CDR2 sequences are SGHRS and YFSETQ. The CDR3 nucleotides read TGCGCCAGCAGCTTGGCGTCTAGCGGGATTATAGATACGCAGTATTTT. Encoded protein: CASSLASSGIIDTQYF.

The CDR3 coding sequence is TGTGCCAGTAGTACAACCCGGGGGGACCACTATGGCTACACCTTC. Protein: CASSTTRGDHYGYTF. The chain combines TRBV19 with TRBJ1-2, with D tentatively TRBD1 (5 bases). Germline V lookup: CDR1 LNHDA, CDR2 SQIVND (reference sequence). Trimming stripped 4 bases from V and 3 bases from J, with 15 bases between. The CDR3 extends over 15 amino acids.

V usage is TRBV7-9 and J usage is TRBJ2-7; no reliable D call. The CDR3 runs to 15 residues. Between the trimmed V and J ends, which lost 3 bases and 4 bases, there was a span of 16 bases. The germline V gene encodes CDR1 SEHNR and CDR2 FQNEAQ (reference sequence). The DNA of the CDR3 is TGTGCCAGCAGCTTCTCTTCCGGGCGCGGTTACGAGCAGTACTTC. Its protein is CASSFSSGRGYEQYF. The variable domain in full, completed from reference TRBV7-9 and TRBJ2-7, reads DTGVSQNPRHKITKRGQNVTFRCDPISEHNRLYWYRQTLGQGPEFLTYFQNEAQLEKSRLLSDRFSAERPKGSFSTLEIQRTEQGDSAMYLCASSFSSGRGYEQYFGPGTRLTVT.

The genes are TRBV15 and TRBJ2-3; 10 bases are a match to TRBD1. Trimming removed 0 bases from V and 4 bases from J; junction bases left unmatched: 4. Germline CDR1 reads LNHNV; CDR2 reads YYDKDF (reference sequence). The CDR3 has 16 residues. CDR3 sequence reads: CATSRDEGTGADTQYF. The CDR3, as DNA: TGTGCCACCAGCAGAGATGAGGGGACAGGGGCAGATACGCAGTATTTT.

In this sample, this clone turned up once. The chain uses TRBV7-9 and TRBJ2-7; the match to TRBD1 covers 7 bases. J gave up 3 bases and V 4 bases, and 6 bases lay outside the gene matches. Germline-derived CDR1 and CDR2 are SEHNR and FQNEAQ (reference sequence). The CDR3 covers 14 residues. The CDR3 reads CASSSGTASYEQYF. For the CDR3, the DNA is TGTGCCAGCAGCTCCGGGACAGCGAGCTACGAGCAGTACTTC.

J is TRBJ1-4 and V is TRBV6-6; 8 bases line up with TRBD1. Trimming took 2 bases from V and 8 from J; bases not matched to a gene: 4. Per germline, CDR1 MNHNY and CDR2 SVGAGI (reference sequence). The CDR3 has 14 amino acids. As DNA, the CDR3 is TGTGCCAGCAGTTACCCGACAGGGGAGGAAAAACTGTTTTTT. Its translation: CASSYPTGEEKLFF.

This chain joins TRBV28 and TRBJ1-2, with TRBD1 matching 9 bases. V shed 4 bases, J shed 4 bases, and the junction held 7 bases outside the gene matches. In germline, CDR1 is MDHEN, CDR2 SYDVKM. The CDR3 covers 15 residues. The DNA of the CDR3 is TGTGCCAGCAGTTACGGGGGACAGGGCGGCTATGGCTACACCTTC. Translating gives CASSYGGQGGYGYTF.

This chain links TRBV11-3 with TRBJ2-7; tentatively, D is TRBD2 (5 bases). Germline CDR1 reads SGHNT; CDR2 reads YENEEA. The CDR3 runs 13 residues. Trimming cost V 1 base and J 6 bases, with 10 bases left between them. The CDR3 loop reads CASSLVAGGEQYF. CDR3 DNA: TGTGCCAGCAGCTTAGTGGCGGGTGGCGAGCAGTACTTC.

With respect to this clone: Other DNA sequences within the sample encode an identical CDR3. V usage is TRBV2 and J usage is TRBJ2-7; 8 nucleotides line up with TRBD2. The trim removed 6 bases at V and 0 bases at J, leaving 7 bases unmatched. The CDR3 sequence is 15 residues long. Germline CDR1 SNHLY, CDR2 FYNNEI. CDR3 sequence: CASRPTSGSSYEQYF. CDR3 DNA sequence: TGTGCCAGCAGACCAACTAGCGGCAGCTCCTACGAGCAGTACTTC.

The chain has TRBV5-6 and TRBJ1-2; D is ambiguous. The CDR3 has 13 amino acids. Germline CDR1 SGHDT, CDR2 YYEEEE. Trimming took 2 bases from V and 8 from J, leaving 13 bases between them. The CDR3: CASSLPLGEGYTF. The CDR3 DNA follows: TGTGCCAGCAGCTTACCTCTCGGGGAAGGCTACACCTTC.

The chain combines TRBV2 with TRBJ2-2; tentative D call: TRBD1 (5 bases). Deletions cut 6 bases from V and 5 bases from J, with 13 bases between. The germline gives CDR1 SNHLY, CDR2 FYNNEI. The CDR3 covers 14 residues. The CDR3 here is CASSELSGTGELFF. The DNA for the CDR3 is TGTGCCAGCAGCGAACTCTCAGGGACCGGGGAGCTGTTTTTT.

The chain carries TRBV29-1 and TRBJ2-7, with 8 bases fitting TRBD1. J lost 3 bases, V lost 6 bases, and 16 bases had no gene match. This CDR3 region has 16 residues. Germline V gene data show CDR1 as SQVTM and CDR2 as ANQGSEA. CDR3 DNA sequence: TGCAGCGTGGGGACTGGGGGACAGGACCTTAACTACGAGCAGTACTTC. Amino acids: CSVGTGGQDLNYEQYF.

This chain links TRBV6-4 with TRBJ1-5; D is possibly TRBD1 (5 bases). Trimming stripped 4 bases from V and 0 bases from J, with 16 bases between. This CDR3 comprises 17 residues. Looked up from germline, CDR1 is MRHNA and CDR2 is SNTAGT. For the CDR3, the DNA is TGTGCCAGCAGTGGGGCCAGGGCGGACTATAGCAATCAGCCCCAGCATTTT. It specifies CASSGARADYSNQPQHF.

This chain joins TRBV9 and TRBJ2-7; D tentatively reads TRBD1 or TRBD2 (6 bases each). The CDR3 has 15 residues. Trimming took off 3 bases at V and 0 bases at J, with 13 bases between the two ends. Looked up from germline, CDR1 is SGDLS and CDR2 is YYNGEE. The CDR3 nucleotides are TGTGCCAGCAGCGAGGGGGGCGCCATCTCCTACGAGCAGTACTTC. Translating gives CASSEGGAISYEQYF.

The chain has TRBV7-8 and TRBJ1-5; 8 bases map to TRBD1. The junction had 9 bases not matched to a gene; V was cut back by 4 bases and J by 7 bases. The germline V gene has CDR1 SGHVS and CDR2 FQNEAQ. The CDR3 totals 15 residues. This CDR3 is CASSSRTGWGQPQHF. In nucleotides, the CDR3 is TGTGCCAGCAGCTCGCGGACAGGGTGGGGGCAGCCCCAGCATTTT.